The rows below give T cell receptor beta chains drawn from one sample of a study of response to subunit inactivated influenza vaccine. TCRdb redid the calling of the RT-PCR reads with MiXCR, one entry per CDR3 protein. This sample has approximately 680,000 distinct CDR3 sequences, with around a sixth found just once. Material: PBMCs from blood, obtained approximately 13 days after vaccination. Receptor source: a man in his fifties who received an inactivated influenza vaccine. The CDR3 runs from the conserved cysteine through the conserved F or W. The order of the fields is D gene, J gene, clone size, V gene, CDR3 protein, CDR3 DNA. A D gene is named only where the DNA matches it firmly. Some rows mark clone size as missing; the rest say once, few, many or name a class of expanded clone.

>NA|TRBJ2-3|few|TRBV18
CASSPPSRPKGDTQYF
TGTGCCAGCTCACCACCAAGCCGACCCAAGGGAGATACGCAGTATTTT
>TRBD1|TRBJ1-2|NA|TRBV29-1
CSVVRQGTNYGYTF
TGCAGCGTTGTCCGACAGGGCACTAACTATGGCTACACCTTC
>TRBD2|TRBJ2-1|many|TRBV14
CASSQAGGLNEQFF
TGTGCCAGCAGCCAAGCGGGGGGGCTCAATGAGCAGTTCTTC
>NA|TRBJ1-5|many|TRBV5-6
CASSLAGGDDNQPQHF
TGTGCCAGCAGCTTGGCCGGGGGGGATGACAATCAGCCCCAGCATTTT
>NA|TRBJ2-5|NA|TRBV5-6
CASRNREQETQYF
TGTGCCAGCAGGAATAGGGAACAAGAGACCCAGTACTTC
>NA|TRBJ2-1|NA|TRBV3-1
CASSQDVPRGSNEQFF
TGTGCCAGCAGCCAAGACGTACCCAGGGGAAGCAATGAGCAGTTCTTC
>NA|TRBJ2-1|NA|TRBV7-2
CASSSGPLYNEQFF
TGTGCCAGCAGCTCCGGCCCCCTTTACAATGAGCAGTTCTTC
>NA|TRBJ2-5|NA|TRBV7-8
CASSIGHLQETQYF
TGTGCCAGCAGCATCGGGCACCTTCAAGAGACCCAGTACTTC
>NA|TRBJ2-5|NA|TRBV20-1
CSALGTETQYF
TGCAGTGCACTCGGCACGGAGACCCAGTACTTC
>NA|TRBJ2-7|NA|TRBV15
CATSRDPGDYEQYF
TGTGCCACCAGCAGAGATCCAGGGGACTACGAGCAGTACTTC
>NA|TRBJ1-2|NA|TRBV5-1
CASSPMGGSINYGYTF
TGCGCCAGCAGCCCGATGGGGGGATCCATAAACTATGGCTACACCTTC
>NA|TRBJ1-6|few|TRBV5-1
CASSLAPRDSPLHF
TGCGCCAGCAGCCTGGCCCCGAGGGATTCACCCCTCCACTTT
>TRBD2|TRBJ2-1|few|TRBV5-1
CASSYLPGLAENEQFF
TGCGCCAGCAGTTACCTTCCGGGACTAGCGGAAAATGAGCAGTTCTTC
>NA|TRBJ2-1|NA|TRBV12-3/TRBV12-4
CASSWRKVGIEQFF
TGTGCCAGCAGTTGGAGGAAGGTGGGGATTGAGCAGTTCTTC
>TRBD1|TRBJ1-3|few|TRBV10-2
CASSEDRDGNTIYF
TGCGCCAGCAGTGAGGACAGGGATGGAAACACCATATATTTT
>TRBD1|TRBJ2-7|once|TRBV7-9
CASSLPGQWVYEQYF
TGTGCCAGCAGTTTACCGGGACAGTGGGTTTACGAGCAGTACTTC
>TRBD2|TRBJ2-5|NA|TRBV9
CASSAGLGLAGIIETQYF
TGTGCCAGCAGCGCCGGCTTGGGACTAGCGGGAATTATAGAGACCCAGTACTTC
>TRBD2|TRBJ2-3|NA|TRBV6-2/TRBV6-3
CASSRLTSGDTQYF
TGTGCCAGCAGCCGCCTGACTAGCGGGGATACGCAGTATTTT
>TRBD1|TRBJ1-1|NA|TRBV7-9
CASSLNRGGDTEAFF
TGTGCCAGCAGCTTAAACAGGGGTGGGGACACTGAAGCTTTCTTT
>NA|TRBJ2-1|NA|TRBV7-8
CASSLAGGLSYNEQFF
TGTGCCAGCAGCTTAGCGGGGGGACTCTCCTACAATGAGCAGTTCTTC
>NA|TRBJ2-7|NA|TRBV5-1
CASSPPSTEQYF
TGCGCCAGCAGCCCGCCCTCTACCGAGCAGTACTTC
>NA|TRBJ2-7|NA|TRBV6-2/TRBV6-3
CASSLIRDEQYF
TGTGCCAGCAGCTTGATTAGGGACGAGCAGTACTTC